These 27 T cell receptor beta chains were all obtained from the same sample, sequenced in a study of CXCR3-negative and CXCR3-positive naive CD8 T cells. Which antigens these TCRs recognize remains unknown. Regarding the study as a whole: Compared with CXCR3-negative naive cells, CXCR3-positive naive cells showed more hydrophobic TRB CDR3s.

cDNA libraries for TRB were generated by 5' RACE incorporating UMI labels. TCRdb re-called the 5' RACE reads, yielding one record per CDR3 amino acid sequence without DNA. This sample contains 130,000 to 150,000 distinct CDR3 sequences. The source material was naive CXCR3+ CD8+ T cells from blood. Subset noted: CD45RO-CCR7+CD27+CD95- naive CD8+ T cells expressing CXCR3 (TNR3+). Receptors originate from a human donor in good health. Some clones in this sample may be carry-over from other donors' samples.

The J gene is TRBJ2-5, the V gene TRBV5-1; no DNA is available, so the TRBD2 call from TCRdb remains unchecked. Looked up from germline, CDR1 is SGHRS and CDR2 is YFSETQ. The CDR3 runs 18 residues. CDR3 residues: CASSPKGLAGADLETQYF.

This sequence joins TRBV28 and TRBJ2-7; the D gene TCRdb calls, TRBD1, cannot be checked with no DNA. The CDR3 covers 16 residues. CDR1 and CDR2 from the germline V gene are MDHEN and SYDVKM. The CDR3 here is CASSLSAGAHSYEQYF.

This chain links TRBV6-2 or TRBV6-3 with TRBJ2-3. The CDR3 is made up of 14 amino acids. CDR1 and CDR2 (germline): MNHEY, SVGEGT. CDR3 protein: CASSYSSGSGTQYF.

CDR3 amino acids: CASSSGQGDLQQYF. The V gene is TRBV28, the J gene TRBJ2-7; the TCRdb D gene call, TRBD2, has no DNA to confirm it. The CDR3 runs 14 residues. Germline V gene data show CDR1 as MDHEN and CDR2 as SYDVKM.

V gene TRBV7-2 combines with J gene TRBJ1-1; no DNA is available, so the TRBD1 call from TCRdb remains unchecked. CDR3 size: 14 residues. The germline gives CDR1 SGHTA, CDR2 FQGNSA. CDR3 sequence reads: CASSSIGGNTEAFF.

The chain employs TRBV28 and TRBJ1-1. Germline lookup yields CDR1 MDHEN and CDR2 SYDVKM. CDR3 size: 12 residues. CDR3: CASSFINTEAFF.

The chain combines TRBV12-3 or TRBV12-4 with TRBJ2-5. This CDR3 has 12 residues. CDR3 residues: CASSQGAETQYF.

The rearrangement links TRBV30 to TRBJ2-7; with no DNA, the TCRdb D assignment of TRBD1 cannot be verified. The CDR3 has 13 residues. Germline loops: CDR1 GTSNPN, CDR2 SVGIG (reference sequence). CDR3 sequence reads: CAWSRAATYEQYF.

The V and J genes are TRBV29-1 and TRBJ2-3; TCRdb's assignment of TRBD1 cannot be checked, as there is no DNA. The CDR3 covers 12 residues. Germline CDR1 is SQVTM and CDR2 is ANQGSEA. The CDR3 spells CSVEEDRGGQYF.

J is TRBJ2-2 and V is TRBV29-1; TCRdb names TRBD1, which stays unverified in the absence of DNA. The CDR3 length is 14 residues. CDR1 and CDR2 (germline): SQVTM, ANQGSEA. The CDR3 protein is CSVGPTANTGELFF.

V is TRBV18 and J is TRBJ2-7; TCRdb's assignment of TRBD1 cannot be checked, as there is no DNA. There are 14 residues in the CDR3. The germline V gene encodes CDR1 KGHSH and CDR2 LQKENI. CDR3 residues: CASSPEQGSYEQYF. Supplemented by reference TRBV18 and TRBJ2-7, the full variable domain reads NAGVMQNPRHLVRRRGQEARLRCSPMKGHSHVYWYRQLPEEGLKFMVYLQKENIIDESGMPKERFSAEFPKEGPSILRIQQVVRGDSAAYFCASSPEQGSYEQYFGPGTRLTVT.

The chain is built from TRBV14 and TRBJ1-5; TCRdb reports TRBD1, a call that lacks DNA to check it against. This CDR3 is built from 13 residues. Germline assignment: CDR1 SGHDN and CDR2 FVKESK. This chain's CDR3 is CASSSGGNQPQHF. Combining the CDR3 with reference TRBV14 and TRBJ1-5 gives the whole variable domain EAGVTQFPSHSVIEKGQTVTLRCDPISGHDNLYWYRRVMGKEIKFLLHFVKESKQDESGMPNNRFLAERTGGTYSTLKVQPAELEDSGVYFCASSSGGNQPQHFGDGTRLSIL.

The chain links TRBV7-9 to TRBJ1-1. The CDR3 is 15 residues long. Germline CDR1 is SEHNR and CDR2 is FQNEAQ (reference sequence). This CDR3 reads CASSLLLWVNTEAFF.

V is TRBV4-1 and J is TRBJ1-1; the TCRdb D gene call, TRBD1, has no DNA to confirm it. The CDR3 extends over 16 amino acids. CDR1 is MGHRA, CDR2 YSYEKL, per germline. The CDR3 reads CASSQEPGGGNTEAFF.

The chain is built from TRBV7-9 and TRBJ2-7. The CDR3 spans 15 residues. The germline gives CDR1 SEHNR, CDR2 FQNEAQ (reference sequence). The chain's CDR3 is CASSGGVTSSYEQYF.

The rearrangement links TRBV25-1 to TRBJ2-2; the D call from TCRdb, TRBD1, cannot be confirmed without DNA. CDR3 length: 13 residues. Germline V gene lookup returns CDR1 MGHDK and CDR2 SYGVNS. CDR3 amino acids: CASDRGGTGELFF.

V usage is TRBV7-2 and J usage is TRBJ1-5. This CDR3 spans 14 amino acids. The V gene's germline CDR1 is SGHTA and CDR2 FQGNSA. The CDR3 sequence is CASSLGDGPWPQHF. The full variable domain, in which reference TRBV7-2 and TRBJ1-5 provide the parts outside the CDR3, is GAGVSQSPSNKVTEKGKDVELRCDPISGHTALYWYRQSLGQGLEFLIYFQGNSAPDKSGLPSDRFSAERTGGSVSTLTIQRTQQEDSAVYLCASSLGDGPWPQHFGDGTRLSIL.

The CDR3 spells CASSDSTTASEETQYF. The gene calls are TRBV4-2 and TRBJ2-5; there is no DNA to check the TCRdb D call of TRBD1. The CDR3 sequence is 16 residues long. The germline V gene has CDR1 LGHNA and CDR2 YNFKEQ.

The chain is built from TRBV3-1 and TRBJ1-5. Germline CDR1 is LGHDT and CDR2 is YNNKEL (reference sequence). The CDR3 length is 14 residues. The CDR3 loop is CAGSQDGSNQPQHF.

The V gene is TRBV28, the J gene TRBJ2-5. Germline values: CDR1 MDHEN, CDR2 SYDVKM. CDR3 length: 12 residues. The CDR3 region is CASSFRVETQYF.

The CDR3 sequence is CASSARDGAYEQYF. The chain is built from TRBV28 and TRBJ2-7; the D call from TCRdb, TRBD1, cannot be confirmed without DNA. Germline V CDR1 and CDR2: MDHEN, SYDVKM. The CDR3 length is 14 residues. The full variable domain, rest sourced from reference TRBV28 and TRBJ2-7, is DVKVTQSSRYLVKRTGEKVFLECVQDMDHENMFWYRQDPGLGLRLIYFSYDVKMKEKGDIPEGYSVSREKKERFSLILESASTNQTSMYLCASSARDGAYEQYFGPGTRLTVT.

The chain joins TRBV28 to TRBJ2-1; TCRdb's D call, TRBD1, is unchecked because there is no DNA. The CDR3 has 15 residues. Looked up from germline, CDR1 is MDHEN and CDR2 is SYDVKM. CDR3 sequence: CASTWGGVNYNEQFF.

The chain couples TRBV6-5 to TRBJ1-5; as DNA is missing, the TRBD1 call by TCRdb cannot be tested. The CDR3 is 16 residues long. The germline gives CDR1 MNHEY, CDR2 SVGAGI. The CDR3 loop is CASSPGQGEVWQPQHF.

The chain links TRBV29-1 to TRBJ1-2. Germline V lookup: CDR1 SQVTM, CDR2 ANQGSEA. The CDR3 has 12 residues. CDR3 in amino acids: CSVKDTNYGYTF.

V is TRBV6-5 and J is TRBJ2-7; the D call of TRBD1 rests on TCRdb alone, since no DNA is present to check it. Germline V gives CDR1 MNHEY, CDR2 SVGAGI. There are 16 residues in the CDR3. The CDR3 loop reads CASTYSRDSRWNEQYF.

The chain recombines TRBV29-1 with TRBJ2-1; TCRdb's D call of TRBD1 is untestable without DNA. This CDR3 has 11 amino acids. From germline, CDR1 is SQVTM and CDR2 ANQGSEA. The CDR3 here is CSTGGYNEQFF.

The chain employs TRBV7-9 and TRBJ1-2; TCRdb's assignment of TRBD1 cannot be checked, as there is no DNA. Germline V gene data show CDR1 as SEHNR and CDR2 as FQNEAQ (reference sequence). The CDR3 totals 14 residues. CDR3 residues: CASSSGTGGRGYTF.